The sequence of this T cell receptor (beta chain) was determined in a study of response to subunit inactivated influenza vaccine. TCRdb used MiXCR to reprocess the RT-PCR reads, holding one entry per CDR3 protein. The sample holds some 600,000 distinct CDR3 sequences, 12% to 15% seen once. This CDR3 contains 16 residues. Per the germline V gene, CDR1 is SEHNR and CDR2 is FQNEAQ (reference sequence). V gave up 1 base and J gave up 0 bases, with 10 bases separating them. The V and J genes are TRBV7-9 and TRBJ1-5; D is unclear. The clonotype originates from a man aged 50-60 years who received an inactivated influenza vaccine. This specimen consisted of PBMCs from blood, obtained approximately 15 days before vaccination. The CDR3 nucleotides are TGTGCCAGCAGCTTAGGCGCAGTTCTTAGCAATCAGCCCCAGCATTTT. Translation gives CASSLGAVLSNQPQHF.